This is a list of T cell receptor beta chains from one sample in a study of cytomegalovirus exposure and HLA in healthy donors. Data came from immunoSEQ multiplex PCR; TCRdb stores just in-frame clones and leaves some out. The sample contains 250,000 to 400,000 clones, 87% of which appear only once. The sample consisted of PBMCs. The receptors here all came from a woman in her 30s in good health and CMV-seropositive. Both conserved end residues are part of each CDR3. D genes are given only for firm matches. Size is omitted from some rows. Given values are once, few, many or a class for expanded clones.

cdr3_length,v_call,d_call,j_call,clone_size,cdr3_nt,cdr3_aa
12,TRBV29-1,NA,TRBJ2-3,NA,TGCAGCTCCTGGTCTAGCACAGATACGCAGTATTTT,CSSWSSTDTQYF
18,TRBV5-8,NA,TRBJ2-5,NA,TGTGCCAGCACCATTAGCGTTGGGAGCGTCGGTCCTCAAGAGACCCAGTACTTC,CASTISVGSVGPQETQYF
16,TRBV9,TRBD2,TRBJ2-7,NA,TGTGCCAGCAGCACAGGGACTAGCGGGGGGGTGGACGAGCAGTACTTC,CASSTGTSGGVDEQYF
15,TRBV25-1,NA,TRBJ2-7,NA,TGTGCCAGCAGTGAATCGGTTGGGCTTCATCCCGAGCAGTACTTC,CASSESVGLHPEQYF
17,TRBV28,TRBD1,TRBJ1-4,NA,TGTGCCAGCAGTTTGTTAGGACAGGGGGCAACTAATGAAAAACTGTTTTTT,CASSLLGQGATNEKLFF
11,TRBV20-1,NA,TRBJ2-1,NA,TGCAGTGCCGTCGAGATCAATGAGCAGTTCTTC,CSAVEINEQFF
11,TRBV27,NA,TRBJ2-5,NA,TGTGCCAGCCAAGTAGCGGAGACCCAGTACTTC,CASQVAETQYF
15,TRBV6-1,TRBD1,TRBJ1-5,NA,TGTGCCAGCAGTGATGGCCAGGGGGGCAATCAGCCCCAGCATTTT,CASSDGQGGNQPQHF
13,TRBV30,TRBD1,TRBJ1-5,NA,TGTGCCTGGAGTAGGGGGCGGGACCAGCCCCAGCATTTT,CAWSRGRDQPQHF
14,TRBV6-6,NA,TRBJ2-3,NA,TGTGCCAGCAGCTTCGGAGGCGGCACAGATACGCAGTATTTT,CASSFGGGTDTQYF
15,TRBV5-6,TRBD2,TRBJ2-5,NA,TGTGCCAGCAGCCGAAGGTCGGGGGGTCAAGAGACCCAGTACTTC,CASSRRSGGQETQYF
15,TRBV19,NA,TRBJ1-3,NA,TGTGCCAGTAGTATTATTGGGGTCTCTGGAAACACCATATATTTT,CASSIIGVSGNTIYF
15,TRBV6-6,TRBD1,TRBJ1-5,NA,TGTGCCAGCAGGATTCAGGGGGTGGGCAATCAGCCCCAGCATTTT,CASRIQGVGNQPQHF
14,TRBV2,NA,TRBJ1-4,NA,TGTGCCAGCAGTGAAGCGTCCACGAGGGCCCAACTGTTTTTT,CASSEASTRAQLFF
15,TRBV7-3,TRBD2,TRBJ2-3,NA,TGTGCCAGCAGCTTGGGACTAGCGGGAGCGGATACGCAGTATTTT,CASSLGLAGADTQYF
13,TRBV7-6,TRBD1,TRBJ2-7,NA,TGTGCCAGCAGTCGACAGGGTTCCTACGAGCAGTACTTC,CASSRQGSYEQYF
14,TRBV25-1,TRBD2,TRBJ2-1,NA,TGTGCCAGCGACCGGACTAGCGGGAGTTGGGAGCAGTTCTTC,CASDRTSGSWEQFF
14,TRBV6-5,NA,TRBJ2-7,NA,TGTGCCAGCAGTCCATTCAGGGGCTCCTACGAGCAGTACTTC,CASSPFRGSYEQYF
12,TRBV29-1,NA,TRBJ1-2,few,TGCAGCGTTGATTGGGGTGACTATGGCTACACCTTC,CSVDWGDYGYTF
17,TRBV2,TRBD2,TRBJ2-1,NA,TGTGCCAGCAGTGAAGTGTCGACTAGCGGGAGTTTGAATGAGCAGTTCTTC,CASSEVSTSGSLNEQFF
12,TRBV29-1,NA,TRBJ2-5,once,TGCAGCGTTGATGAGACGAAAGAGACCCAGTACTTC,CSVDETKETQYF
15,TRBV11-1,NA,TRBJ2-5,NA,TGTGCCAGCAGCTTAACTACCGGGAATATAGAGACCCAGTACTTC,CASSLTTGNIETQYF
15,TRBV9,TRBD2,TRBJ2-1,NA,TGTGCCAGCAGCCTCGGCGGGGGGCTCTACAATGAGCAGTTCTTC,CASSLGGGLYNEQFF
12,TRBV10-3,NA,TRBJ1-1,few,TGTGCCATCAGTGAAGGGTACACTGAAGCTTTCTTT,CAISEGYTEAFF
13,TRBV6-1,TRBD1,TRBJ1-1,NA,TGTGCCAGCACCAGACAGGGTAACACTGAAGCTTTCTTT,CASTRQGNTEAFF
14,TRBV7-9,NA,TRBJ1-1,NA,TGTGCCAGCAGCTTAAGGGGGGCGAGCACTGAAGCTTTCTTT,CASSLRGASTEAFF
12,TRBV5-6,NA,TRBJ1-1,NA,TGTGCCAGCAGCTTGGTACAGGGCCGGGCTTTCTTT,CASSLVQGRAFF
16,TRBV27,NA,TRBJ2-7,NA,TGTGCCAGCAGTTGGGGGGGCGGGGGACCCTCCTACGAGCAGTACTTC,CASSWGGGGPSYEQYF
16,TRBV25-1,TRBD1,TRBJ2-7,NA,TGTGCCAGCAGTGAATATGTCGGGACAGGATCCTACGAGCAGTACTTC,CASSEYVGTGSYEQYF
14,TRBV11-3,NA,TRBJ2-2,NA,TGTGCCAGCAGCTTAGGTCCGGGGGCGGGGGAGCTGTTTTTT,CASSLGPGAGELFF
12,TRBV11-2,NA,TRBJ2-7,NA,TGTGCCAGCGCTGCCGGTGGCTACGAGCAGTACTTC,CASAAGGYEQYF
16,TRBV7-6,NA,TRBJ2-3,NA,TGTGCCAGCAGCTTAGGGGCTAGCACAACCACAGATACGCAGTATTTT,CASSLGASTTTDTQYF
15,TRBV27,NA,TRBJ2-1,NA,TGTGCCAGCAGTTCGGGTCTCCTAGGGGACAATGAGCAGTTCTTC,CASSSGLLGDNEQFF
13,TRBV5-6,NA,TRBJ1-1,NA,TGTGCCAGCAGCTATGGGGGTCTCACTGAAGCTTTCTTT,CASSYGGLTEAFF
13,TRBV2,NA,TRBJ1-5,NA,TGTGCCAGCAGGGGATTCCTAAATCAGCCCCAGCATTTT,CASRGFLNQPQHF
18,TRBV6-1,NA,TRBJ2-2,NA,TGTGCCAGCAGTGAGAGAACCGGGACCTCGATCATGGGCGGGGAGCTGTTTTTT,CASSERTGTSIMGGELFF
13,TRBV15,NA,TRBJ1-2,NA,TGTGCCACCAGACCGGGACATGTCTATGGCTACACCTTC,CATRPGHVYGYTF
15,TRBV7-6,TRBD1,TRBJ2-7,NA,TGTGCCAGCAGCCCGGGACAGGGGGCGGACTACGAGCAGTACTTC,CASSPGQGADYEQYF
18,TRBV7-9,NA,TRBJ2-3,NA,TGTGCCAGCAGCGTTGGCCACGCCGATCCAGCTAGCACAGATACGCAGTATTTT,CASSVGHADPASTDTQYF
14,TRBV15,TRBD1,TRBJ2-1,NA,TGTGCCACCGCCGGGACAGGGTCACTTGGTGAGCAGTTCTTC,CATAGTGSLGEQFF
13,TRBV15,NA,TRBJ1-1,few,TGTGCCACCAGCAGACGGGGGAATACTGAAGCTTTCTTT,CATSRRGNTEAFF
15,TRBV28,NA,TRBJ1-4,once,TGTGCCAGCAGCACACAGCGTTTCCGAGGTGAAAAACTGTTTTTT,CASSTQRFRGEKLFF
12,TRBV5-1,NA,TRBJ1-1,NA,TGCGCCAGCAGCTTAATTGGAGATGAAGCTTTCTTT,CASSLIGDEAFF
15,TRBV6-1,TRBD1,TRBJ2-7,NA,TGTGCCAGCATTTTACCGGGACAGGGAACCTACGAGCAGTACTTC,CASILPGQGTYEQYF
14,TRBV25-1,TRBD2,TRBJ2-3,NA,TGTGCCAGCAGTGCAGCAATCCTAGCGGGGGATCGGTATTTT,CASSAAILAGDRYF